This passage covers 12 T cell receptor beta chains from one sample sequenced in a study of blood T cell repertoires in COVID-19 (TCRdb year 2020). Receptor libraries were prepared by the immunoSEQ multiplex PCR assay. TCRdb took over this immuneACCESS table, retaining in-frame rearrangements with V and J assigned. Such tables are incomplete; in checked studies, under half of the missing clones stem from an unresolved V gene, and the remainder is unexplained. For this sample there are some 150,000 clones; 75% to 85% appear just once. Roughly 7.9% of the sample belongs to the ten largest clones. Specimen: peripheral blood. The receptor set was obtained from a woman aged 50 to 60 in a cohort sampled during active or convalescent COVID-19.

This clone was detected a few times. For the CDR3, the DNA is TGTGCCAGCAGCACCGGACAGGGACACGAAAAACTGTTTTTT. Encoded protein: CASSTGQGHEKLFF. The chain carries TRBV6-5 and TRBJ1-4, with 8 bases identical to TRBD1. The CDR3 sequence is 14 residues long. Germline-derived CDR1 and CDR2 are MNHEY and SVGAGI. V lost 6 bases to trimming and J lost 8 bases; unmatched junction nucleotides: 8.

This chain joins TRBV6-2 or TRBV6-3 and TRBJ2-2, with a tentative D call TRBD2 (6 bases). The V gene lost 5 bases and the J gene lost 4 bases, with 23 bases spanning the gap. Per the germline V gene, CDR1 is MNHEY and CDR2 is SVGEGT. CDR3 length: 18 amino acids. Here the CDR3 reads CASSRQILGGVTTGELFF. The CDR3 DNA follows: TGTGCCAGCAGTAGACAAATTCTCGGCGGGGTGACCACCGGGGAGCTGTTTTTT.

This rearrangement joins TRBV12-3 or TRBV12-4 to TRBJ2-3; D unresolved. CDR3 length equals 13 residues. V lost 11 bases and J 4 bases, leaving 16 bases between the germline ends. In nucleotides, the CDR3 is TGTGCCTCTACCCAATCGGCGGCAGATACGCAGTATTTT. Encoded protein: CASTQSAADTQYF.

On this clone: Other DNA sequences in the sample encode the same CDR3. V is TRBV6-5 and J is TRBJ1-2, with D uncertain. Trimming took 9 bases from V and 2 from J, leaving 10 bases between them. The CDR3 is 12 amino acids. Per germline, CDR1 MNHEY and CDR2 SVGAGI. The CDR3 DNA follows: TGTGCCAGTGTGGGAGGGAACTATGGCTACACCTTC. Translating it yields CASVGGNYGYTF.

The rearrangement joins TRBV2 to TRBJ1-4; D gene uncertain. CDR1 is SNHLY and CDR2 is FYNNEI in the germline V gene. Trimming stripped 4 bases from V and 4 bases from J, with 16 bases between. This CDR3 spans 16 amino acids. CDR3 bases: TGTGCCAGCAGTGGTTGGAGGGAGATAATTAATGAAAAACTGTTTTTT. It encodes CASSGWREIINEKLFF.

The chain joins TRBV19 to TRBJ2-7; the match to TRBD1 covers 10 bases. The CDR3 is 15 residues long. The V gene end was trimmed by 5 bases and the J gene end by 2 bases; junction bases not matched to a gene: 6. Germline CDR1 LNHDA, CDR2 SQIVND (reference sequence). Here the CDR3 reads CASSSRTGGPYEQYF. The CDR3 nucleotides are TGTGCCAGTAGTTCCCGGACAGGGGGACCCTACGAGCAGTACTTC.

The chain employs TRBV21-1 and TRBJ2-2; TRBD2 is the table's D call, not checked against the DNA. TRBV21-1 is a documented pseudogene. The CDR3 totals 16 residues. The CDR3 DNA is TGTGCCAGCGGGAGGGGACTAGCGGTCCTCACCGGGGAGCTGTTTTTT. It yields the protein CASGRGLAVLTGELFF.

This rearrangement joins TRBV9 to TRBJ1-2; TRBD1 matches at 7 bases. V lost 4 bases to trimming and J lost 5 bases; unmatched junction nucleotides: 8. Per germline, CDR1 SGDLS and CDR2 YYNGEE. The CDR3 is made up of 14 amino acids. CDR3 in amino acids: CASSPRDSRYGYTF. CDR3 DNA sequence: TGTGCCAGCAGCCCACGGGACAGTAGATATGGCTACACCTTC.

The sample holds a few counts of this clone. The rearrangement joins TRBV7-9 to TRBJ2-7, with a possible D match to TRBD1 (6 bases). Per the germline V gene, CDR1 is SEHNR and CDR2 is FQNEAQ (reference sequence). Trimming pared 5 bases from V and 7 bases from J, leaving 12 bases between. The CDR3 covers 12 residues. DNA of the CDR3: TGTGCCAGCAGCAGACAGGAAACGGAGCAGTACTTC. Translation: CASSRQETEQYF.

The CDR3 here is CASSPQRGRGSEAFF. CDR3 sequence (DNA): TGTGCCAGCTCACCACAACGAGGCAGGGGGTCTGAAGCTTTCTTT. The rearrangement joins TRBV18 to TRBJ1-1; 7 nucleotides align to TRBD1. V was clipped by 1 base and J by 6 bases; unmatched bases: 8. The germline V gene encodes CDR1 KGHSH and CDR2 LQKENI. The CDR3 covers 15 residues.

The chain links TRBV5-1 to TRBJ2-5, with D possibly TRBD1 on 5 matching bases. The CDR3 length is 14 residues. The V gene's germline CDR1 is SGHRS and CDR2 YFSETQ. V lost 3 bases and J lost 0, with 9 bases in between. The CDR3 nucleotides read TGCGCCAGCAGCTCTACAGGTGACCAAGAGACCCAGTACTTC. It translates to CASSSTGDQETQYF.

This chain links TRBV5-1 with TRBJ2-3; 8 bases are shared with TRBD1. V lost 4 bases and J lost 2; bases outside the gene matches: 6. Germline CDR1 SGHRS, CDR2 YFSETQ. This CDR3 has 15 amino acids. The CDR3 region has the DNA TGCGCCAGCAGCCCCGGACAGGGCCCCACAGATACGCAGTATTTT. Residues: CASSPGQGPTDTQYF.